Reported below is one T cell receptor beta chain. What it binds is unknown. Presentation of ophthalmopathy in the donors involved moderate-to-severe activity, CAS ≥3, NOSPECS ≥4 and a duration under 3 months. A volume of 10 ml of fresh peripheral blood supplied the PBMCs. RNA transcripts provided the template for amplifying TCR beta CDR3 regions. First-round RT-PCR used HTBI primers; second-round multiplex PCR followed. TCRdb analysed the multiplex PCR reads with MiXCR anew, one entry per CDR3 protein. The sample holds roughly 500,000 distinct CDR3 sequences, around 15% seen once. The sample originates from a study of Graves' ophthalmopathy and Graves' hyperthyroidism. Notes on the study in general: Also, most clonotypes expanded in the thyroid above 0.001 frequency appeared in blood. It was with about 71% sensitivity and approximately 75% specificity that the model predicted ophthalmopathy progression.

J was trimmed by 7 bases and V by 4 bases; bases with no gene match: 14. The CDR3 is 16 amino acids. This TCR was sampled from a woman in her 30s with Graves' ophthalmopathy. The sequencing input was blood. The chain is built from TRBV12-3 or TRBV12-4 and TRBJ2-5; 8 bases match TRBD2. CDR3 bases: TGTGCCAGCAGTTCAACTCAACCGGGAGGGAGAGCGACCCAGTACTTC. It yields the protein CASSSTQPGGRATQYF.